This T cell receptor (beta chain) was observed in a study of read filtering for tumor transcriptome and immune sequencing. From 350 to 500 ng of RNA, a library with molecular barcoded alpha/delta and beta/gamma adaptors was made. TCRdb processed the reads anew with MiXCR; each CDR3 protein has one entry. The table has 49,000 or so distinct CDR3 sequences, more than 10% seen once. There are 14 residues in the CDR3. The junction had 10 bases not matched to a gene; V was cut back by 6 bases and J by 12 bases. Germline values: CDR1 SGHVS, CDR2 FQNEAQ. V is TRBV7-8 and J is TRBJ2-6, with 8 bases that match TRBD1. The origin of this receptor is a donor at least 40 years old with multiple myeloma. The specimen sequenced was a population of CD138-negative cells sorted from bone marrow. This CDR3 reads CASSFSGGLGVLTF. CDR3 nucleotides: TGTGCCAGCAGTTTTTCAGGGGGCCTAGGCGTCCTGACTTTC. Variable domain in full (rest from reference TRBV7-8 and TRBJ2-6): GAGVSQSPRYKVAKRGQDVALRCDPISGHVSLFWYQQALGQGPEFLTYFQNEAQLDKSGLPSDRFFAERPEGSVSTLKIQRTQQEDSAVYLCASSFSGGLGVLTFGAGSRLTVL.